This T cell receptor beta chain appears in the sequencing data of a study of monozygotic twins with inflammatory bowel disease. The CDR3 is 15 amino acids. Germline CDR1 reads SQVTM; CDR2 reads ANQGSEA. Concerning this clonotype itself: The antigen remains unidentified.

Regarding the study as a whole: Especially with disease activity, IBD patients shared fewer clonotypes with others than healthy twins did.

The authors used approximately 3,300 ng of total RNA per TCR library. TCRdb re-called the 5' RACE reads; every CDR3 protein appears as one record, without DNA. Here the sample table reports about 160,000 distinct CDR3 sequences. This clonotype was sampled from a human donor with ulcerative colitis or Crohn's disease, or a healthy co-twin of an affected twin (not recorded which). The chain is built from TRBV29-1 and TRBJ1-1; the TCRdb call, TRBD1, lacks DNA for checking. The sample taken for sequencing was blood. This CDR3 is CSVKGGLIRNTEAFF.